The 9 T cell receptor beta chains below all came from one sample that was sequenced in a study of T cell responses to AZD1222 COVID-19 vaccine. Assay: immunoSEQ multiplex PCR; the TCRdb copy retains only in-frame clones and omits some. Here the sample spans some 150,000 clones, around nine tenths being singletons. This specimen consisted of peripheral blood, obtained on day 0 of AZD1222 vaccination. All receptors come from an adult in good health.

The chain links TRBV19 to TRBJ1-4, with 7 bases matching TRBD1. Germline V CDR1 and CDR2: LNHDA, SQIVND (reference sequence). The length of the CDR3 is 15 residues. After removal of 8 bases from V and 7 bases from J, the junction contained 13 bases not matched to a gene. CDR3 nucleotides: TGTGCCAGTGGCCCTCGACAGGGCGGCCTTGAAAAACTGTTTTTT. This codes for CASGPRQGGLEKLFF.

The V call is TRBV7-6, the J call TRBJ2-4, with D possibly matching TRBD2 (5 bases). There are 18 residues in the CDR3. CDR1 is SGHVS and CDR2 is FNYEAQ in the germline V gene. The V gene lost 5 bases and the J gene lost 0 bases, with 20 bases spanning the gap. This CDR3 is CASSPQHGFAGAKNIQYF. DNA for the CDR3: TGTGCCAGCAGCCCTCAGCACGGGTTCGCGGGAGCCAAAAACATTCAGTACTTC.

The V gene is TRBV4-2, the J gene TRBJ2-7, with TRBD2 identical over 8 bases. This CDR3 contains 16 residues. The V and J ends lost 0 bases and 3 bases, in that order; junction bases with no gene match: 7. In germline, CDR1 is LGHNA, CDR2 YNFKEQ. CDR3 DNA sequence: TGTGCCAGCAGCCAAGATTCAACGGGGGGGGTCTACGAGCAGTACTTC. This translates into CASSQDSTGGVYEQYF.

The gene calls are TRBV7-9 and TRBJ1-4; D is possibly TRBD1 (6 bases). The CDR3 covers 17 residues. Germline CDR1 SEHNR, CDR2 FQNEAQ (reference sequence). V was shortened by 4 bases and J by 5 bases, with 20 bases between the two germline ends. This chain's CDR3 is CASSWGQSAAGNEKLFF. CDR3 nucleotide sequence: TGTGCCAGCAGCTGGGGACAAAGCGCCGCCGGAAATGAAAAACTGTTTTTT. The variable domain in full, with the rest retrieved from reference TRBV7-9 and TRBJ1-4, is DTGVSQNPRHKITKRGQNVTFRCDPISEHNRLYWYRQTLGQGPEFLTYFQNEAQLEKSRLLSDRFSAERPKGSFSTLEIQRTEQGDSAMYLCASSWGQSAAGNEKLFFGSGTQLSVL.

CDR3 DNA: TGTGCCAGTAAGGGACAGGGGCCTGAAGCTTTCTTT. It encodes CASKGQGPEAFF. The V and J genes are TRBV19 and TRBJ1-1; TRBD1 agrees at 10 bases. The V gene's germline CDR1 is LNHDA and CDR2 SQIVND (reference sequence). The CDR3 runs to 12 residues. V lost 7 bases to trimming and J lost 6 bases; unmatched junction nucleotides: 2.

This chain connects TRBV6-5 to TRBJ1-5, with D maybe TRBD1 (5 bases). This CDR3 is built from 13 residues. Germline V lookup: CDR1 MNHEY, CDR2 SVGAGI. Trimming removed 6 bases at V and 3 bases at J, with 9 bases between. This CDR3 is CASSLTVNQPQHF. The CDR3 nucleotides read TGTGCCAGCAGCCTGACAGTCAATCAGCCCCAGCATTTT.

V is TRBV11-2 and J is TRBJ1-3, with D hard to call. The CDR3 contains 14 residues. V was trimmed by 5 bases and J by 4 bases, leaving 12 bases between them. Looked up from germline, CDR1 is SGHAT and CDR2 is FQNNGV. The CDR3 spells CASSLRASGNTIYF. The CDR3 nucleotides are TGTGCCAGCAGCCTTAGGGCTTCCGGAAACACCATATATTTT.

This clone was recorded only once. The rearrangement links TRBV5-4 to TRBJ1-1; D is possibly TRBD1 (5 bases). Deletions cut 3 bases from V and 0 bases from J, with 12 bases between. CDR1 is SGHNT and CDR2 is YYREEE in the germline V gene (reference sequence). CDR3 length: 15 amino acids. CDR3 nucleotide sequence: TGTGCCAGCAGCTCGGGGGGACGGATGAACACTGAAGCTTTCTTT. It specifies CASSSGGRMNTEAFF.

The chain has TRBV12-5 and TRBJ1-5; tentative D call: TRBD1 (5 bases). There are 19 residues in the CDR3. The germline V gene encodes CDR1 LGHNT and CDR2 FRNRAP. Trimming pared 2 bases from V and 7 bases from J, leaving 27 bases between. This chain's CDR3 is CASGLQPLSDSGFRQPQHF. The CDR3 DNA sequence: TGTGCTAGTGGTTTGCAACCTCTTAGCGATTCAGGGTTCCGGCAGCCCCAGCATTTT.